The entry that follows covers one T cell receptor (beta chain) sequence. The antigen remains undetermined. This sample is drawn from a study of T cell responses to AZD1222 COVID-19 vaccine. Study-wide points: Spike was spanned by vaccine-associated CD4 TCRs, which were dominant at 160-218 and 743-854.

The table came from immunoSEQ multiplex PCR; TCRdb's copy has only in-frame clones and leaves some out. The sample contains about 130,000 clones, approximately 84% of which appear only once. The TCR comes from an adult in good health. This sample comprised peripheral blood, obtained on day 0 of AZD1222 vaccination.

CDR3 DNA sequence: TGTGCCAGCAGCCAGGCTATGTATGGCTACACCTTC. It encodes CASSQAMYGYTF. The J gene is TRBJ1-2, the V gene TRBV3-1 (or the pseudogene TRBV3-2); the D is unclear. The CDR3 is made up of 12 amino acids. Germline V gene lookup returns CDR1 LGHDT and CDR2 YNNKEL (reference sequence). Deletions cut 3 bases from V and 5 bases from J, with 7 bases between.